This T cell receptor (beta chain) comes out of a study of blood T cell repertoires in COVID-19. The table came from immunoSEQ multiplex PCR; TCRdb's copy has only in-frame clones and leaves some out. This sample has around 290,000 clones, with around 89% found just once. This clonotype was sampled from a man aged 40-50 years with acute or convalescent COVID-19. Source material: peripheral blood.

As DNA, the CDR3 is TGTGCCAGCAGCCAAGGAGGGTTCGGGGAGCTGTTTTTT. It is translated as CASSQGGFGELFF. The chain joins TRBV3-1 (or the pseudogene TRBV3-2) to TRBJ2-2; D may be TRBD2 (5 bases). CDR3 length: 13 residues. Trimming removed 1 base from V and 7 bases from J, with 7 bases in between. CDR1 and CDR2 (germline): LGHDT, YNNKEL (reference sequence).